These 22 T cell receptor beta chains were all obtained from the same sample, sequenced in a study of blood T cell repertoires in COVID-19. Sequencing used immunoSEQ multiplex PCR; TCRdb keeps in-frame clones, though not all of them. In the table there are about 170,000 clones, more than 70% of which are singletons. Sequenced: peripheral blood. These TCRs come from a man in his fifties who had recovered from COVID-19.

The rearrangement uses TRBV6-2 or TRBV6-3 and TRBJ2-5, with 9 bases aligning to TRBD2. The CDR3 contains 14 residues. CDR1 is MNHEY and CDR2 is SVGEGT in the germline V gene. With V trimmed by 4 bases and J by 9 bases, 9 bases remained unmatched. CDR3 region: CASSLASGVQAQYF. Here the CDR3 DNA reads TGTGCCAGCAGTTTGGCTAGCGGGGTCCAGGCCCAGTACTTC.

The chain carries TRBV14 and TRBJ1-2; unclear D gene. Per the germline V gene, CDR1 is SGHDN and CDR2 is FVKESK. This CDR3 has 13 residues. The V gene lost 4 bases and the J gene lost 8 bases, with 14 bases spanning the gap. CDR3 nucleotide sequence: TGTGCCAGCAGCCTCAAATTGAGTGTGGGCTACACCTTC. Amino acids: CASSLKLSVGYTF.

The V and J genes are TRBV27 and TRBJ2-7; TRBD1 matches 10 bases. J gave up 3 bases and V 10 bases, and 6 bases lay outside the gene matches. Per the germline V gene, CDR1 is MNHEY and CDR2 is SMNVEV (reference sequence). The length of the CDR3 is 13 residues. For the CDR3, the DNA is TGTGCCAACCGGACAGGGGGAGTCTACGAGCAGTACTTC. Its translation is CANRTGGVYEQYF.

This chain uses TRBV2 with TRBJ2-7; D perhaps matches TRBD1 (7 bases). The V end lost 6 bases, the J end lost 3 bases, and 15 bases lay between the germline ends. This CDR3 has 14 residues. Germline CDR1 reads SNHLY; CDR2 reads FYNNEI. CDR3 nucleotide sequence: TGTGCCAGCAGAGAGACAGGGACTGTCTACGAGCAGTACTTC. Amino acid sequence: CASRETGTVYEQYF.

The chain joins TRBV2 to TRBJ2-1; 10 nucleotides align to TRBD2. From germline, CDR1 is SNHLY and CDR2 FYNNEI. V lost 1 base, J lost 7 bases, and 10 bases stayed unmatched. CDR3 size: 17 residues. The CDR3 DNA sequence: TGTGCCAGCAGTGAAGGTATCACTAGCGGGAATCTTAATGAGCAGTTCTTC. As protein: CASSEGITSGNLNEQFF. The entire variable domain, with the rest obtained from reference TRBV2 and TRBJ2-1, is as follows: EPEVTQTPSHQVTQMGQEVILRCVPISNHLYFYWYRQILGQKVEFLVSFYNNEISEKSEIFDDQFSVERPDGSNFTLKIRSTKLEDSAMYFCASSEGITSGNLNEQFFGPGTRLTVL.

The chain has TRBV5-6 and TRBJ1-5, with a possible D match to TRBD1 (5 bases). Trimming removed 3 bases from V and 1 base from J, with 11 bases in between. This CDR3 contains 15 residues. Germline CDR1 and CDR2: SGHDT and YYEEEE. The CDR3 DNA reads TGTGCCAGCAGCTGGAGGGGAATCAGCAATCAGCCCCAGCATTTT. This codes for CASSWRGISNQPQHF.

This clone was picked up one time. The J gene is TRBJ1-5, the V gene TRBV29-1, with D possibly matching TRBD1 (5 bases). V shed 3 bases and J shed 6 bases, with 15 bases lying between them. This CDR3 contains 14 residues. Germline CDR1 is SQVTM and CDR2 is ANQGSEA. This chain's CDR3 is CSVDGQGDGQPQHF. The CDR3 DNA sequence: TGCAGCGTTGATGGGCAGGGTGACGGTCAGCCCCAGCATTTT.

The genes are TRBV28 and TRBJ1-5; D unresolved. CDR1 MDHEN and CDR2 SYDVKM come from the germline V gene. The germline V and J ends were trimmed by 3 bases and 0 bases, with 9 bases remaining between them. This CDR3 is 15 amino acids long. The CDR3 region has the DNA TGTGCCAGCAGTTTCGATACCTATAGCAATCAGCCCCAGCATTTT. Amino acid sequence: CASSFDTYSNQPQHF. The whole variable domain, remainder taken from reference TRBV28 and TRBJ1-5, is DVKVTQSSRYLVKRTGEKVFLECVQDMDHENMFWYRQDPGLGLRLIYFSYDVKMKEKGDIPEGYSVSREKKERFSLILESASTNQTSMYLCASSFDTYSNQPQHFGDGTRLSIL.

The gene calls are TRBV7-2 and TRBJ2-4; 7 positions match TRBD1. The germline V gene has CDR1 SGHTA and CDR2 FQGNSA. The CDR3 is made up of 16 amino acids. The J segment lost 0 bases and the V segment lost 5 bases, leaving 7 bases of the junction unmatched. DNA of the CDR3: TGTGCCAGCAGCCGGGACAGCGACCTAGCCAAAAACATTCAGTACTTC. Its translation: CASSRDSDLAKNIQYF.

The table lists this clone with a count of one. V is TRBV4-1 and J is TRBJ2-3; weak D call: TRBD1 (6 bases). The V gene lost 1 base and the J gene lost 0 bases, with 8 bases spanning the gap. The CDR3 length is 15 residues. Germline V CDR1 and CDR2: MGHRA, YSYEKL. CDR3 DNA: TGCGCCAGCAGCCAAGGACAGGCGAGCACAGATACGCAGTATTTT. Its translation: CASSQGQASTDTQYF.

This clone was counted a few times. The rearrangement joins TRBV12-3 or TRBV12-4 to TRBJ2-7; 7 bases agree with TRBD1. The CDR3 contains 13 residues. V lost 6 bases and J lost 3; bases outside the gene matches: 5. In DNA form, the CDR3 reads TGTGCCAGCAGACTAGGGGGCTTCTACGAGCAGTACTTC. It yields the protein CASRLGGFYEQYF.

V gene TRBV18 combines with J gene TRBJ2-7; weak D call: TRBD1 (6 bases). This CDR3 has 14 residues. Trimming took 3 bases from V and 2 from J, leaving 11 bases between them. Germline V lookup: CDR1 KGHSH, CDR2 LQKENI. This chain's CDR3 is CASSPEQGAYEQYF. The DNA of the CDR3 is TGTGCCAGCTCACCGGAACAGGGAGCCTACGAGCAGTACTTC.

The chain combines TRBV9 with TRBJ1-2, with 7 bases that match TRBD1. J was trimmed by 6 bases and V by 0 bases; bases with no gene match: 5. CDR3 size: 14 residues. CDR1 is SGDLS, CDR2 YYNGEE, per germline. Written as DNA, the CDR3 is TGTGCCAGCAGCGTAGCTGCCCAGGGGGATGGCTACACCTTC. Its translation: CASSVAAQGDGYTF.

V usage is TRBV6-5 and J usage is TRBJ2-7; 9 bases map to TRBD1. The CDR3 loop spans 15 amino acids. The J segment lost 7 bases and the V segment lost 2 bases, leaving 9 bases of the junction unmatched. CDR1 and CDR2 (germline): MNHEY, SVGAGI. In nucleotides, the CDR3 is TGTGCCAGCAGTTACCAGGGGACAGGGTCTAAAGAGCAGTACTTC. This encodes CASSYQGTGSKEQYF.

The rearrangement links TRBV19 to TRBJ2-1; 13 positions match TRBD2. V dropped 5 bases and J dropped 0; count of bases not matched to a gene: 7. Germline CDR1 is LNHDA and CDR2 is SQIVND (reference sequence). The length of the CDR3 is 18 residues. The CDR3 nucleotides read TGTGCCAGTAGTGTGGGACTAGCGGGGTACTCCTCCTACAATGAGCAGTTCTTC. Residues: CASSVGLAGYSSYNEQFF.

CDR3 protein: CASRLGTGLVLDQPQHF. The CDR3 coding sequence is TGTGCCAGCCGACTAGGGACAGGACTCGTCCTTGATCAGCCCCAGCATTTT. This chain links TRBV28 with TRBJ1-5, with 8 bases that match TRBD1. CDR3 size: 17 residues. V lost 8 bases, J lost 5 bases, and 17 bases stayed unmatched. CDR1 MDHEN and CDR2 SYDVKM come from the germline V gene.

This rearrangement joins TRBV3-1 (or the pseudogene TRBV3-2) to TRBJ2-1; perhaps TRBD2 as D (5 bases). Germline lookup yields CDR1 LGHDT and CDR2 YNNKEL (reference sequence). This CDR3 spans 14 amino acids. Trimming left V 3 bases short and J 6 bases short, with 12 bases between. CDR3 sequence (DNA): TGTGCCAGCAGCCACGCTACTAGGGCCAATGAGCAGTTCTTC. Residues: CASSHATRANEQFF.

This clone was detected only once. V and J are TRBV5-6 and TRBJ2-3; 7 bases line up with TRBD2. Per germline, CDR1 SGHDT and CDR2 YYEEEE. This CDR3 is 15 amino acids long. The V and J ends lost 1 base and 3 bases, in that order; junction bases with no gene match: 5. Written as DNA, the CDR3 is TGTGCCAGCAGCTTGCTGGGAGGGAGGACAGATACGCAGTATTTT. The encoded protein is CASSLLGGRTDTQYF.

V and J are TRBV5-1 and TRBJ1-2; D is unclear. The CDR3 contains 15 residues. Trimming took 1 base from V and 5 from J, leaving 15 bases between them. CDR1 and CDR2 (germline): SGHRS, YFSETQ. The CDR3: CASSLTSSVPYGYTF. For the CDR3, the DNA is TGCGCCAGCAGCTTGACTAGCAGTGTACCTTATGGCTACACCTTC.

Of note for this clone: The same CDR3 can be traced to other DNA sequences in this sample. The CDR3 loop is CASSPDEKLFF. CDR3 DNA sequence: TGTGCCAGCAGCCCGGATGAAAAACTGTTTTTT. The chain uses TRBV2 and TRBJ1-4; no clear D. From germline, CDR1 is SNHLY and CDR2 FYNNEI. Trimming stripped 6 bases from V and 6 bases from J, with 5 bases between. CDR3 length equals 11 residues.

This clone was seen only a few times. The rearrangement uses TRBV10-2 and TRBJ2-7; D is perhaps TRBD1 (5 bases). The germline V and J ends were trimmed by 3 bases and 5 bases, with 11 bases remaining between them. In germline, CDR1 is WSHSY, CDR2 SAAADI. The CDR3 sequence is 13 residues long. The CDR3 coding sequence is TGCGCCAGCAGTGACAGACAGATACACGAGCAGTACTTC. Translating gives CASSDRQIHEQYF.

The chain carries TRBV28 and TRBJ1-5; D is perhaps TRBD1 (5 bases). CDR1 is MDHEN, CDR2 SYDVKM, per germline. V was clipped by 4 bases and J by 7 bases, with 14 bases between them. The CDR3 loop spans 14 amino acids. Here the CDR3 DNA reads TGTGCCAGCAGTTGGGGGACGGGGAGGCAGCCCCAGCATTTT. Translating it yields CASSWGTGRQPQHF.